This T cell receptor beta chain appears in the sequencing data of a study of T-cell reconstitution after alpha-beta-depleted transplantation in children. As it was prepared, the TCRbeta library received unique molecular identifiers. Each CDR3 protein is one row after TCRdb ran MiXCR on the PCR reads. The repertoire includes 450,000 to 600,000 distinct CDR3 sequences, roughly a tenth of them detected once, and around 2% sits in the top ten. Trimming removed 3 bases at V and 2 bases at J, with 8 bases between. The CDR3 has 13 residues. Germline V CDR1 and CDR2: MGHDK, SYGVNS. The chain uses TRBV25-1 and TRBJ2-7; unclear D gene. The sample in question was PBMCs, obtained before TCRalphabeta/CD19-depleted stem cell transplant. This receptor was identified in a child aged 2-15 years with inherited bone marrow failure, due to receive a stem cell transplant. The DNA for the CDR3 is TGTGCCAGCAGTGATGCTGGGCCCTACGAGCAGTACTTC. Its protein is CASSDAGPYEQYF.